One and the same sample provided the 31 T cell receptor beta chains below, sequenced in a study of shared clonotypes between healthy human individuals. TCRdb's copy holds only in-frame clones and misses some; the assay was immunoSEQ multiplex PCR. The table records 2.3 million or so clones, just over 90% of them present only once. The sequenced sample consisted of naive CD4+ T cells from PBMCs. Subset of the sample: CD45RA+ positively selected. The source of these receptors is a young man in good health. Some clones in this sample may be carry-over from other donors' samples.

This clone showed up just once. The chain combines TRBV5-4 with TRBJ2-5; TRBD2 agrees at 9 bases. Germline V gene data show CDR1 as SGHNT and CDR2 as YYREEE (reference sequence). This CDR3 is built from 13 residues. V lost 4 bases and J lost 5; bases outside the gene matches: 3. The CDR3 sequence: CASSRTSAETQYF. CDR3 DNA sequence: TGTGCCAGCAGCCGGACTAGCGCGGAGACCCAGTACTTC. The complete variable domain, with remaining parts taken from reference TRBV5-4 and TRBJ2-5, reads ETGVTQSPTHLIKTRGQQVTLRCSSQSGHNTVSWYQQALGQGPQFIFQYYREEENGRGNFPPRFSGLQFPNYSSELNVNALELDDSALYLCASSRTSAETQYFGPGTRLLVL.

The chain combines TRBV5-1 with TRBJ2-7; D is uncertain. Germline CDR1 and CDR2: SGHRS and YFSETQ. The CDR3 is 14 residues long. V was pared by 3 bases and J by 2 bases, with 12 bases between. The chain's CDR3 is CASSSIGAPYEQYF. The CDR3 DNA reads as TGCGCCAGCAGCTCAATAGGTGCGCCCTACGAGCAGTACTTC.

The chain joins TRBV7-3 to TRBJ2-2; D is unclear. CDR1 is SGHTA, CDR2 FQGTGA, per germline. The CDR3 contains 15 residues. The V end lost 4 bases, the J end lost 4 bases, and 13 bases lay between the germline ends. The CDR3, as DNA: TGTGCCAGCAGCTCCGGCCTGGGCGGCACCGGGGAGCTGTTTTTT. Its protein product is CASSSGLGGTGELFF.

The chain couples TRBV28 to TRBJ1-5; TRBD1 matches at 11 bases. In germline, CDR1 is MDHEN, CDR2 SYDVKM. The CDR3 runs to 17 residues. V was pared by 8 bases and J by 7 bases, with 16 bases of the junction left unmatched. CDR3 nucleotide sequence: TGTGCCAGCTTCCCCCTTTGGGCCGGGACAGGGGGACAGCCCCAGCATTTT. Residues: CASFPLWAGTGGQPQHF.

This chain uses TRBV28 with TRBJ2-1; 13 nucleotides align to TRBD2. The CDR3 is 15 residues long. Per germline, CDR1 MDHEN and CDR2 SYDVKM. Trimming removed 2 bases from V and 6 bases from J; junction bases left unmatched: 1. CDR3 sequence (DNA): TGTGCCAGCAGTTTAGGGACTAGCGGGGTCAATGAGCAGTTCTTC. As protein: CASSLGTSGVNEQFF. The full variable domain, its missing parts supplied by reference TRBV28 and TRBJ2-1, is DVKVTQSSRYLVKRTGEKVFLECVQDMDHENMFWYRQDPGLGLRLIYFSYDVKMKEKGDIPEGYSVSREKKERFSLILESASTNQTSMYLCASSLGTSGVNEQFFGPGTRLTVL.

V usage is TRBV10-1 and J usage is TRBJ2-2, with TRBD1 as a possible D gene (5 bases). V gave up 5 bases and J gave up 6 bases, with 10 bases separating them. Germline CDR1 and CDR2: WNHNN and SYGVQD (reference sequence). The CDR3 has 13 amino acids. In nucleotides, the CDR3 is TGCGCCAGCAGTTCGGTAGGGGCCGGGGAGCTGTTTTTT. It is translated as CASSSVGAGELFF.

The rearrangement joins TRBV2 to TRBJ2-5; D uncertain. Trimming pared 8 bases from V and 2 bases from J, leaving 6 bases between. The CDR3 is made up of 11 amino acids. CDR1 is SNHLY, CDR2 FYNNEI, per germline. This CDR3 reads CASGVQETQYF. The CDR3 DNA reads as TGTGCCAGCGGTGTACAAGAGACCCAGTACTTC.

As for this clone: This CDR3 is also generated by other DNA sequences in the sample. V is TRBV11-3 and J is TRBJ2-7, with 11 nucleotides matching TRBD2. CDR1 is SGHNT and CDR2 is YENEEA in the germline V gene. The CDR3 is made up of 15 amino acids. After removal of 5 bases from V and 3 bases from J, the junction contained 6 bases not matched to a gene. The CDR3 DNA follows: TGTGCCAGCAGCCTCGGGACTAGCGGTATCTACGAGCAGTACTTC. Translation: CASSLGTSGIYEQYF.

In its sample, this clone was seen a few times. The chain combines TRBV28 with TRBJ1-1; 7 bases are shared with TRBD1. The CDR3 is made up of 14 amino acids. Germline loops: CDR1 MDHEN, CDR2 SYDVKM. Trimming removed 2 bases from V and 4 bases from J; junction bases left unmatched: 4. CDR3 sequence (DNA): TGTGCCAGCAGTTTACAGGGGGATGGCACTGAAGCTTTCTTT. It yields the protein CASSLQGDGTEAFF. Full variable domain (outside the CDR3, taken from reference TRBV28 and TRBJ1-1): DVKVTQSSRYLVKRTGEKVFLECVQDMDHENMFWYRQDPGLGLRLIYFSYDVKMKEKGDIPEGYSVSREKKERFSLILESASTNQTSMYLCASSLQGDGTEAFFGQGTRLTVV.

V usage is TRBV6-5 and J usage is TRBJ2-7; 7 nucleotides line up with TRBD1. CDR3 length: 14 residues. Germline V gene lookup returns CDR1 MNHEY and CDR2 SVGAGI. V gave up 10 bases and J gave up 2 bases; unmatched junction bases: 11. CDR3 coding DNA: TGTGCCACCTTCTCACAGGGGCGAGCCTACGAGCAGTACTTC. It yields the protein CATFSQGRAYEQYF.

CDR3 in amino acids: CASSPNSVSSYNEQFF. CDR3 in DNA: TGTGCCAGCTCCCCTAATAGCGTATCTTCCTACAATGAGCAGTTCTTC. The genes are TRBV18 and TRBJ2-1, with D possibly TRBD2 on 5 matching bases. The germline gives CDR1 KGHSH, CDR2 LQKENI. The CDR3 is 16 residues long. V lost 6 bases and J lost 1, with 16 bases in between.

Worth noting for this clone: The identical CDR3 is also encoded by other nucleotide sequences in the sample. V is TRBV5-1 and J is TRBJ2-3, with 9 bases aligning to TRBD2. The germline CDR1 and CDR2 sequences are SGHRS and YFSETQ. Trimming removed 3 bases from V and 2 bases from J; junction bases left unmatched: 7. The CDR3 runs 16 residues. This chain's CDR3 is CASSSGLAGLTDTQYF. The CDR3 region has the DNA TGCGCCAGCAGCTCCGGGCTAGCGGGACTCACAGATACGCAGTATTTT.

Details on this clone: The same CDR3 can be traced to other DNA sequences in this sample. The chain couples TRBV28 to TRBJ2-5; D is unresolved. CDR3 length: 10 residues. Germline V gene lookup returns CDR1 MDHEN and CDR2 SYDVKM. The V end lost 5 bases, the J end lost 5 bases, and 3 bases lay between the germline ends. The CDR3 loop is CASSRETQYF. For the CDR3, the DNA is TGTGCCAGCAGTCGCGAGACCCAGTACTTC.

The CDR3 reads CASRARGYSPLHF. CDR3 bases: TGTGCCAGCAGGGCGCGGGGGTATTCACCCCTCCACTTT. The V and J genes are TRBV6-5 and TRBJ1-6; weak D call: TRBD1 (5 bases). Deletions cut 6 bases from V and 8 bases from J, with 11 bases between. CDR1 MNHEY and CDR2 SVGAGI come from the germline V gene. This CDR3 is 13 amino acids long.

Note on this clone: Different DNA sequences within this sample yield the same CDR3. V is TRBV27 and J is TRBJ1-4; D is unclear. There are 14 residues in the CDR3. The germline gives CDR1 MNHEY, CDR2 SMNVEV (reference sequence). V lost 4 bases to trimming and J lost 0 bases, with 6 bases between them. CDR3 loop: CASSSVTTNEKLFF. CDR3 bases: TGTGCCAGCAGTTCGGTGACAACTAATGAAAAACTGTTTTTT.

The count of this clone is one. The chain uses TRBV6-1 and TRBJ1-1; D perhaps matches TRBD1 (5 bases). CDR1 and CDR2 (germline): MNHNS, SASEGT. The germline V and J ends were trimmed by 10 bases and 4 bases, with 19 bases remaining between them. CDR3 length: 14 residues. As DNA, the CDR3 is TGTGCCACCAAAGCCGGGGGTTCGGGCACTGAAGCTTTCTTT. As protein: CATKAGGSGTEAFF.

The chain couples TRBV2 to TRBJ1-5, with 8 bases that match TRBD1. The J segment lost 2 bases and the V segment lost 8 bases, leaving 2 bases of the junction unmatched. The CDR3 is 13 residues long. Per germline, CDR1 SNHLY and CDR2 FYNNEI. CDR3 sequence (DNA): TGTGCCAGCCAGGGGGCCGGCAATCAGCCCCAGCATTTT. Translating it yields CASQGAGNQPQHF.

The rearrangement uses TRBV27 and TRBJ1-3; TRBD1 might be the D (5 bases). V was trimmed by 8 bases and J by 0 bases, leaving 14 bases between them. Germline V CDR1 and CDR2: MNHEY, SMNVEV (reference sequence). CDR3 length equals 15 residues. The CDR3 is CASPLKGSSGNTIYF. CDR3 bases: TGTGCCAGCCCCTTAAAGGGGAGCTCTGGAAACACCATATATTTT.

This clone has only one observation. The chain couples TRBV7-2 to TRBJ2-7; D unclear. V was cut by 3 bases and J by 2 bases, with 14 bases left in between. The CDR3 is 15 amino acids. Germline CDR1 is SGHTA and CDR2 is FQGNSA. CDR3 region: CASSFGSQAPYEQYF. In DNA form, the CDR3 reads TGTGCCAGCAGCTTTGGGTCCCAAGCCCCCTACGAGCAGTACTTC.

This chain connects TRBV19 to TRBJ1-1, with D unclear. Germline V gene lookup returns CDR1 LNHDA and CDR2 SQIVND (reference sequence). V dropped 4 bases and J dropped 1 base, with 13 bases sitting between them. The CDR3 is 15 residues long. The CDR3 bases are TGTGCCAGTAGTAAGAGGACGGCCCCGAACACTGAAGCTTTCTTT. It yields the protein CASSKRTAPNTEAFF.

The CDR3 region is CASSPRQGAYGYTF. The CDR3 DNA follows: TGTGCCAGCAGCCCGCGACAGGGTGCCTATGGCTACACCTTC. This chain connects TRBV6-5 to TRBJ1-2; 7 bases are shared with TRBD1. Trimming at V came to 6 bases and at J to 4 bases, leaving 8 bases not matched to a gene. The germline gives CDR1 MNHEY, CDR2 SVGAGI. The CDR3 has 14 amino acids.

The V call is TRBV5-4, the J call TRBJ2-3; unclear D gene. The V gene lost 0 bases and the J gene lost 0 bases, with 8 bases spanning the gap. Germline V CDR1 and CDR2: SGHNT, YYREEE (reference sequence). The CDR3 sequence is 15 residues long. The CDR3, as DNA: TGTGCCAGCAGCTTGGAAGACTCTAGCACAGATACGCAGTATTTT. Protein sequence: CASSLEDSSTDTQYF.

The V and J genes are TRBV7-2 and TRBJ1-2; TRBD1 might be the D (6 bases). V was trimmed by 2 bases and J by 8 bases, leaving 9 bases between them. CDR1 and CDR2 (germline): SGHTA, FQGNSA. The CDR3 runs 12 residues. CDR3 amino acids: CASSLYREGYTF. The CDR3, as DNA: TGTGCCAGCAGCTTATACAGGGAAGGCTACACCTTC.

This clone was seen more than once but under ten times. Other DNA sequences in the same sample also yield this CDR3. The chain links TRBV18 to TRBJ2-1; D remains unclear. V lost 3 bases and J lost 6, with 6 bases in between. The germline V gene has CDR1 KGHSH and CDR2 LQKENI. This CDR3 spans 12 amino acids. CDR3 protein: CASSPDSNEQFF. The DNA for the CDR3 is TGTGCCAGCTCACCTGACTCCAATGAGCAGTTCTTC.

In its sample, this clone was seen once. J is TRBJ2-2 and V is TRBV9; TRBD1 agrees at 7 bases. V was clipped by 4 bases and J by 2 bases; unmatched bases: 11. CDR1 and CDR2 (germline): SGDLS, YYNGEE. This CDR3 contains 17 residues. CDR3 sequence (DNA): TGTGCCAGCAGCCCAGACCCGACAGGGACCAACACCGGGGAGCTGTTTTTT. Amino acid sequence: CASSPDPTGTNTGELFF. The variable domain in full, with the rest retrieved from reference TRBV9 and TRBJ2-2, is DSGVTQTPKHLITATGQRVTLRCSPRSGDLSVYWYQQSLDQGLQFLIQYYNGEERAKGNILERFSAQQFPDLHSELNLSSLELGDSALYFCASSPDPTGTNTGELFFGEGSRLTVL.

CDR3 coding DNA: TGTGCCAGCAGCTATAGGGGAGTCAGTGGCTACACCTTC. This sequence encodes CASSYRGVSGYTF. V usage is TRBV11-2 and J usage is TRBJ1-2; D may be TRBD1 (5 bases). Germline-derived CDR1 and CDR2 are SGHAT and FQNNGV. This CDR3 region has 13 residues. V gave up 4 bases and J gave up 7 bases, with 13 bases separating them.

The rearrangement uses TRBV5-1 and TRBJ1-2; 8 bases are shared with TRBD1. The germline gives CDR1 SGHRS, CDR2 YFSETQ. V lost 0 bases, J lost 3 bases, and 10 bases stayed unmatched. The CDR3 sequence is 17 residues long. Here the CDR3 reads CASSLATGTGRHYGYTF. The CDR3 nucleotides read TGCGCCAGCAGCTTGGCCACAGGGACAGGCCGACACTATGGCTACACCTTC.

This chain joins TRBV25-1 and TRBJ1-1; D is undetermined. This CDR3 spans 13 amino acids. Looked up from germline, CDR1 is MGHDK and CDR2 is SYGVNS. The V gene lost 6 bases and the J gene lost 1 base, with 9 bases spanning the gap. The CDR3 nucleotides are TGTGCCAGCAGACAGAGCTGGAACACTGAAGCTTTCTTT. As protein: CASRQSWNTEAFF. The variable domain in full, with the rest retrieved from reference TRBV25-1 and TRBJ1-1, is EADIYQTPRYLVIGTGKKITLECSQTMGHDKMYWYQQDPGMELHLIHYSYGVNSTEKGDLSSESTVSRIRTEHFPLTLESARPSHTSQYLCASRQSWNTEAFFGQGTRLTVV.

The chain recombines TRBV4-3 with TRBJ2-7; D tentatively reads TRBD1 or TRBD2 (6 bases each). The CDR3 spans 15 residues. Trimming removed 0 bases from V and 9 bases from J, with 18 bases in between. Germline loops: CDR1 LGHNA, CDR2 YSLEER. The CDR3 reads CASSQDSGRGLGQYF. CDR3 nucleotides: TGCGCCAGCAGCCAAGATTCGGGTCGGGGGCTCGGGCAGTACTTC.

The chain carries TRBV11-2 and TRBJ1-3; D not resolved. CDR3 size: 15 residues. Germline V gene data show CDR1 as SGHAT and CDR2 as FQNNGV. V lost 3 bases and J lost 0, with 9 bases in between. CDR3 sequence (DNA): TGTGCCAGCAGCTTCGATTTAAACTCTGGAAACACCATATATTTT. Encoded protein: CASSFDLNSGNTIYF.

The genes are TRBV29-1 and TRBJ1-2; TRBD1 matches 9 bases. CDR3 length: 13 residues. Germline V gene sequence: CDR1 SQVTM, CDR2 ANQGSEA. The J segment lost 6 bases and the V segment lost 6 bases, leaving 8 bases of the junction unmatched. DNA for the CDR3: TGCAGCGTAAGACAGGGGGTGGGAGATGGCTACACCTTC. Residues: CSVRQGVGDGYTF.